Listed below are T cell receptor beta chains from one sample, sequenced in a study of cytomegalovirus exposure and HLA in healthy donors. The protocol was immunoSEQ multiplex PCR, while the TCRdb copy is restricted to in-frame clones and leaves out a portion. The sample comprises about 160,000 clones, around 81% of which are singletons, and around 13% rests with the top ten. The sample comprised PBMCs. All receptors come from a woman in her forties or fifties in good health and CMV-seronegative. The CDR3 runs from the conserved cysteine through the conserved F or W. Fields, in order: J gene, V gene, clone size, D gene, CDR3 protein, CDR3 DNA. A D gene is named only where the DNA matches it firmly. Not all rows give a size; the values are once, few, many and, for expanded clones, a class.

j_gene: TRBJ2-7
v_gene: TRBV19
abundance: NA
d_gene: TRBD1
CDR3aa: CASSPSRGTGGNEQYF
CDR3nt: TGTGCCAGTAGCCCTTCTCGCGGGACAGGGGGCAACGAGCAGTACTTC

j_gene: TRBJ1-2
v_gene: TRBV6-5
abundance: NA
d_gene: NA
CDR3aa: CASSYRDVNYGYTF
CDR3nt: TGTGCCAGCAGTTACCGGGATGTTAACTATGGCTACACCTTC

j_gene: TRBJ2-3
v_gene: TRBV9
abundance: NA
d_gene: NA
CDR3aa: CATPGRDTQYF
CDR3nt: TGTGCCACCCCGGGGAGAGATACGCAGTATTTT

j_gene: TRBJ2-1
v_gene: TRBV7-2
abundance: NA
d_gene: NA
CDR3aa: CASSLAQGREKSEQFF
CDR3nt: TGTGCCAGCAGCTTAGCGCAGGGGCGGGAGAAATCTGAGCAGTTCTTC

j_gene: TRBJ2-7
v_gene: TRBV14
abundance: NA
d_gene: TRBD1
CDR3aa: CASSHTGANSYEQYF
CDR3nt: TGTGCCAGCAGCCATACAGGGGCTAATTCCTACGAGCAGTACTTC

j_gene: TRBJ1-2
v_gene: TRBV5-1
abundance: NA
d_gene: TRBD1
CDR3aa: CASSSSAVGQGETGGYTF
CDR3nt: TGCGCCAGCAGCTCCTCCGCGGTAGGACAGGGCGAAACCGGTGGCTACACCTTC

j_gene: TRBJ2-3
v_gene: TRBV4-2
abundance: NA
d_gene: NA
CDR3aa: CASRGGSTDTQYF
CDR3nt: TGTGCCAGCAGGGGGGGAAGCACAGATACGCAGTATTTT

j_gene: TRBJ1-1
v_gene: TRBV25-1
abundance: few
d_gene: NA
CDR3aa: CASLDKMNTEAFF
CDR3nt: TGTGCCAGCCTGGACAAAATGAACACTGAAGCTTTCTTT

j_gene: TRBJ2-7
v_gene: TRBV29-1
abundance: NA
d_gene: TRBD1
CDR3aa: CSVEVHRGMGYEQYF
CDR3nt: TGCAGCGTTGAAGTCCACAGGGGAATGGGCTACGAGCAGTACTTC

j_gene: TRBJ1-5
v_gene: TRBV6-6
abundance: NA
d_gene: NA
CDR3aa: CASTYVELGAQHF
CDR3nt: TGTGCCAGCACCTACGTAGAGTTGGGAGCCCAGCATTTT

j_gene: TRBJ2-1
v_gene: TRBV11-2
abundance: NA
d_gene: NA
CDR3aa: CASNGPGRYNEQFF
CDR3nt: TGTGCCAGCAACGGCCCGGGTAGGTACAATGAGCAGTTCTTC

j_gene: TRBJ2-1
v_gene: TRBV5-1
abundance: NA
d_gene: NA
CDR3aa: CASKSSSSSYNEQFF
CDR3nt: TGCGCCAGCAAATCTAGCTCGAGCTCCTACAATGAGCAGTTCTTC

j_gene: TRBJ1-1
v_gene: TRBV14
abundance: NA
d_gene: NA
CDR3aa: CASSQVSGTEAFF
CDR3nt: TGTGCCAGCAGCCAAGTCAGCGGGACTGAAGCTTTCTTT

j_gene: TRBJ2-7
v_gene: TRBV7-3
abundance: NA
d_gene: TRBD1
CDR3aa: CASSLTGGSSYEQYF
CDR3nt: TGTGCCAGCAGTTTAACAGGGGGAAGCTCCTACGAGCAGTACTTC

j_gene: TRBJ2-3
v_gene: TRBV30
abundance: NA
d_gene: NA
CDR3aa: CAWSAPYYYSTDTQYF
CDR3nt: TGTGCCTGGAGTGCCCCCTACTATTATAGCACAGATACGCAGTATTTT

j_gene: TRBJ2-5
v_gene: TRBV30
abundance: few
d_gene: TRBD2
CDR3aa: CAWSVAGRGETQYF
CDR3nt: TGTGCCTGGAGTGTTGCTGGGAGGGGAGAGACCCAGTACTTC

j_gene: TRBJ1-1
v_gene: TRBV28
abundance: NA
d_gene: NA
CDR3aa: CASSLVATEAFF
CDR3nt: TGTGCCAGCAGTTTGGTAGCCACTGAAGCTTTCTTT

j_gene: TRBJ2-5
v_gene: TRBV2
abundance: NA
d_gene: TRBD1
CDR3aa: CASHSREAGGHGTQYF
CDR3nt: TGTGCCAGCCACTCGCGAGAGGCAGGGGGCCATGGGACCCAGTACTTC

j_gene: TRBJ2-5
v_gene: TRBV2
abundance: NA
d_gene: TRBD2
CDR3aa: CASSPTSGRGETQYF
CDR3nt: TGTGCCAGCAGTCCTACTAGCGGGAGAGGCGAGACCCAGTACTTC

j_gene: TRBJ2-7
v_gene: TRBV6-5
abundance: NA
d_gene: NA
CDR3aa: CASSSGTGTYEQYF
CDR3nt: TGTGCCAGCAGTTCCGGGACTGGAACCTACGAGCAGTACTTC

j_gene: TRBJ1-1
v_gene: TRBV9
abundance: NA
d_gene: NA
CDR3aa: CASSVARGTEAFF
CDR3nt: TGTGCCAGCAGCGTAGCTAGGGGCACTGAAGCTTTCTTT

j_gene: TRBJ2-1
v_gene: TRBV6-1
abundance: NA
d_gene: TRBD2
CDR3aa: CASSELLAGASEQFF
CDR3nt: TGTGCCAGCAGTGAACTCCTAGCGGGAGCGTCCGAGCAGTTCTTC

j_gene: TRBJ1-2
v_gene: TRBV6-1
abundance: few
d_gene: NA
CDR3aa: CASSRQMGYDGYTF
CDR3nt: TGTGCCAGCAGTCGACAGATGGGGTATGATGGCTACACCTTC

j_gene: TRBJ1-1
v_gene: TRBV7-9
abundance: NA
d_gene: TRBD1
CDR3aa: CASSSDRGLSEAFF
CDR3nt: TGTGCCAGCAGCTCCGACAGGGGCCTCTCTGAAGCTTTCTTT

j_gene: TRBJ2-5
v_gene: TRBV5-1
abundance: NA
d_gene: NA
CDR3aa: CASSTRGSNLGETQYF
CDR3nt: TGCGCCAGCAGCACTCGGGGGAGTAATCTCGGAGAGACCCAGTACTTC

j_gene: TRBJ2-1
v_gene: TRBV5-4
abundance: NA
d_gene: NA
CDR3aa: CASSLDGSRGSEQFF
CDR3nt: TGTGCCAGCAGCTTGGACGGCTCCCGGGGGAGTGAGCAGTTCTTC

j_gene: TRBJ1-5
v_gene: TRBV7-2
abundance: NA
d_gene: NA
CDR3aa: CASSFEGNQPQHF
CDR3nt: TGTGCCAGCAGCTTCGAGGGAAATCAGCCCCAGCATTTT

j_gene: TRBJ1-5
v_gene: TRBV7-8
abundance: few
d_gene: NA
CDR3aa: CASSVPPLRQSNQPQHF
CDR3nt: TGTGCCAGCAGCGTGCCCCCGTTGCGACAGAGCAATCAGCCCCAGCATTTT

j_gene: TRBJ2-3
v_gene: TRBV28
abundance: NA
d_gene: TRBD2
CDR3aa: CASIPGTSGNTQYF
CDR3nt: TGTGCCAGCATACCCGGGACTAGCGGAAATACGCAGTATTTT

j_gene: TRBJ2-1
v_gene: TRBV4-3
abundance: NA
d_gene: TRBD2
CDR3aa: CASSRGTSGDYNEQFF
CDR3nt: TGCGCCAGCAGCAGAGGGACTAGCGGAGACTACAATGAGCAGTTCTTC

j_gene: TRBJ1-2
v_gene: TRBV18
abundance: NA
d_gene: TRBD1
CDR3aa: CASSPQGDGYTF
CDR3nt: TGTGCCAGCTCACCCCAGGGGGATGGCTACACCTTC

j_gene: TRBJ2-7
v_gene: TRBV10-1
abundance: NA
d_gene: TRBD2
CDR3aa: CASSAGGVNEQYF
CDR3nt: TGCGCCAGCAGTGCGGGGGGGGTCAACGAGCAGTACTTC

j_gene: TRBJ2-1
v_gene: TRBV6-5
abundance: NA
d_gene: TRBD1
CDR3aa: CASSPPGTGYNEQFF
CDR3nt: TGTGCCAGCAGTCCCCCCGGGACAGGATACAATGAGCAGTTCTTC

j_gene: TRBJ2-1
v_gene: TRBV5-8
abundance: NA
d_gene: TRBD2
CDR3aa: CASSLGLAGYNEQFF
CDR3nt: TGTGCCAGCAGTCTGGGACTAGCGGGTTACAATGAGCAGTTCTTC

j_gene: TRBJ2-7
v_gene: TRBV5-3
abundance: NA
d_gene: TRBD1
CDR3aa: CARSLGGKGAEEESYEQYF
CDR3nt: TGTGCCAGAAGCTTGGGCGGTAAGGGGGCGGAAGAAGAATCCTACGAGCAGTACTTC

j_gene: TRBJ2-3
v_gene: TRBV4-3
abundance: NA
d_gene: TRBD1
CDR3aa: CASSKDRGGEATTDTQYF
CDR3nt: TGCGCCAGCAGCAAGGACAGGGGAGGGGAAGCAACCACAGATACGCAGTATTTT